The rows below give T cell receptor beta chains drawn from one sample of a study of control samples from healthy donors and cancer patients. Here immunoSEQ multiplex PCR was the method, and the copy in TCRdb shows in-frame clones only, minus some. In the table there are about 160,000 clones, around 94% of which are singletons. Sequencing was done on a sample of PBMCs. Receptor source: a man aged 55 to 69 with colorectal cancer. Both conserved end residues are part of each CDR3. A D gene is named only where the DNA matches it firmly. The listing skips clone size in some rows; elsewhere it reads once, few, many or a size class.

TRBJ2-5,18,TRBV3-1/TRBV3-2,TRBD2,-,TGTGCCAGCAGCCAAGGGGCCCAAGCTAGCGGGGGGCAAGAGACCCAGTACTTC,CASSQGAQASGGQETQYF
TRBJ1-2,15,TRBV7-9,-,-,TGTGCCAGCAGTCAAAGTGTTGGGGCAGGGATTGGCTACACCTTC,CASSQSVGAGIGYTF
TRBJ2-3,15,TRBV4-1,-,-,TGCGCCAGCAGCCGTCGACAGGTTCAGACAGATACGCAGTATTTT,CASSRRQVQTDTQYF
TRBJ1-1,14,TRBV6-5,TRBD1,-,TGTGCCAGCAGTTCCAGGGGGGAAAACACTGAAGCTTTCTTT,CASSSRGENTEAFF
TRBJ2-7,13,TRBV5-1,-,once,TGCGCCAGCAGCTTAGAAGCGTTGTACGAGCAGTACTTC,CASSLEALYEQYF
TRBJ2-7,13,TRBV5-6,TRBD1,few,TGTGCCAGCAGCTGGGACAGCTCCTACGAGCAGTACTTC,CASSWDSSYEQYF
TRBJ2-5,11,TRBV18,-,-,TGTGCCAGCTCGCCGGGGGAGACCCAGTACTTC,CASSPGETQYF
TRBJ2-7,16,TRBV5-8,-,once,TGTGCCAGCAGCCGTGTACCGGGACTGCACTCCTACGAGCAGTACTTC,CASSRVPGLHSYEQYF
TRBJ2-7,13,TRBV5-6,-,-,TGTGCCAGCAGCGGGGACAACTCCTACGAGCAGTACTTC,CASSGDNSYEQYF
TRBJ1-5,13,TRBV19,-,-,TGTGCCAGTAGTTTGGAGAGCAATCAGCCCCAGCATTTT,CASSLESNQPQHF
TRBJ2-2,16,TRBV6-1,TRBD1,-,TGTGCCAGCAGTGATGCCGGGACAGGGGCGACCGGGGAGCTGTTTTTT,CASSDAGTGATGELFF
TRBJ1-1,12,TRBV29-1,-,-,TGCAGCGTTGAAGGGCAGTTCACTGAAGCTTTCTTT,CSVEGQFTEAFF
TRBJ1-2,14,TRBV19,-,-,TGTGCCAGTAGAAAGCCGGGACCCGGATATGGCTACACCTTC,CASRKPGPGYGYTF
TRBJ2-1,13,TRBV9,-,-,TGTGCCAGCAGCGTAGAAGTAAACAATGAGCAGTTCTTC,CASSVEVNNEQFF
TRBJ2-3,13,TRBV29-1,-,-,TGCAGCGCAGGGGGGACGACGGGAGATACGCAGTATTTT,CSAGGTTGDTQYF
TRBJ2-3,17,TRBV2,TRBD1,once,TGTGCCAGCAGGAAGACAGGGGGTCGATCCCCCACAGATACGCAGTATTTT,CASRKTGGRSPTDTQYF
TRBJ2-3,17,TRBV18,TRBD1,-,TGTGCCAGCTCACCACGTTTGGCGGACAGGGCTAGAGATACGCAGTATTTT,CASSPRLADRARDTQYF
TRBJ2-3,16,TRBV23-1,TRBD1,-,TGCGCCAGCAGTCTCCGTACAGGGGTTAGCACAGATACGCAGTATTTT,CASSLRTGVSTDTQYF
TRBJ1-1,14,TRBV18,-,-,TGTGCCAGCTCAGTGAGAATCGGGAACACTGAAGCTTTCTTT,CASSVRIGNTEAFF
TRBJ2-3,18,TRBV5-4,TRBD2,-,TGTGCCAGCAGCCTCTCGGCTAGCGGGGGGGCCAGCACAGATACGCAGTATTTT,CASSLSASGGASTDTQYF
TRBJ1-1,13,TRBV2,-,-,TGTGCCAGCAGTCAGCAGGAGAACACTGAAGCTTTCTTT,CASSQQENTEAFF
TRBJ1-5,16,TRBV19,-,-,TGTGCCAGTGGGGGACCTAGAAGGGGCATTAATCAGCCCCAGCATTTT,CASGGPRRGINQPQHF
TRBJ1-2,13,TRBV28,-,-,TGTGCCAGCAGTTTAGCAGCCGTCTATGGCTACACCTTC,CASSLAAVYGYTF
TRBJ1-2,16,TRBV5-4,-,once,TGTGCCAGCAGCTTGGGGGCGGGCACTCAGAACTATGGCTACACCTTC,CASSLGAGTQNYGYTF
TRBJ2-7,14,TRBV3-1/TRBV3-2,-,-,TGTGCCAGCAGCCAAGGTCCAGGGACCTACGAGCAGTACTTC,CASSQGPGTYEQYF